These T cell receptor beta chains were read from a single sample in a study of blood T cell repertoires in COVID-19. TCRdb's copy holds only in-frame clones and misses some; the assay was immunoSEQ multiplex PCR. The data hold about 170,000 clones, with roughly four fifths observed a single time. The sequenced sample consisted of peripheral blood. These receptors were collected from a woman over 75 with acute or convalescent COVID-19. Both conserved end residues are part of each CDR3. D genes are given only for firm matches.

j_call d_call cdr3_length v_call cdr3_aa
TRBJ1-1 . 13 TRBV30 CAWSPLQNTEAFF
TRBJ2-5 TRBD2 15 TRBV15 CATSAPGGAQETQYF
TRBJ1-1 . 13 TRBV9 CASSVDGVGEAFF
TRBJ2-3 . 14 TRBV19 CASTGGASTDTQYF
TRBJ1-1 . 12 TRBV10-2 CASSQGYTEAFF
TRBJ1-5 . 15 TRBV19 CASDTRLGDNQPQHF
TRBJ2-1 TRBD2 17 TRBV6-2/TRBV6-3 CASSYSLAGGPLNEQFF
TRBJ2-2 TRBD1 17 TRBV5-6 CASSSVGTGPNTGELFF
TRBJ2-1 TRBD1 15 TRBV18 CASSPRGGTYNEQFF
TRBJ2-3 . 16 TRBV29-1 CSVVFWRQASTDTQYF
TRBJ2-7 TRBD1 13 TRBV20-1 CSASEGARKEQYF
TRBJ2-5 . 13 TRBV7-2 CASSLALQETQYF
TRBJ2-3 TRBD1 15 TRBV5-1 CASSSGTGGADTQYF
TRBJ2-1 TRBD1 15 TRBV5-5 CASSGQGAQYNEQFF
TRBJ1-3 . 12 TRBV29-1 CSVQRSGNTIYF
TRBJ2-5 TRBD2 13 TRBV7-2 CASSPGRAETQYF
TRBJ1-1 . 14 TRBV4-1 CASSQDPGDTEAFF